This entry is about one T cell receptor (beta chain). Second-dose intervals near 4 or 12 weeks were combined. Libraries were prepared by immunoSEQ multiplex PCR; TCRdb keeps only in-frame clonotypes and omits some of them. This table holds under 140,000 clones, approximately 94% found once. This entry comes from a study of T cell responses to AZD1222 COVID-19 vaccine. The J segment lost 7 bases and the V segment lost 5 bases, leaving 6 bases of the junction unmatched. This CDR3 is built from 14 residues. Germline assignment: CDR1 LNHDA and CDR2 SQIVND (reference sequence). The chain couples TRBV19 to TRBJ2-1; TRBD2 matches 9 bases. Sequenced here: peripheral blood, sampled 28 days after the second AZD1222 dose. This TCR was sampled from an adult who received the AZD1222 COVID-19 vaccine. The DNA for the CDR3 is TGTGCCAGTAGTGGCGGGGGGGTTGGTAATGAGCAGTTCTTC. Encoded protein: CASSGGGVGNEQFF.